This TCR beta chain appears in the sequencing data of a study of blood T cell repertoires in COVID-19. The repertoire was sequenced with immunoSEQ multiplex PCR; TCRdb's copy has only in-frame clones and lacks some. The sample has around 60,000 clones, about three quarters seen once. V gave up 0 bases and J gave up 5 bases; unmatched junction bases: 6. CDR3 length equals 16 residues. Germline V gene data show CDR1 as SGHDT and CDR2 as YYEEEE. This clone was detected only a few times. The genes are TRBV5-6 and TRBJ2-1; the match to TRBD2 covers 9 bases. This clonotype was obtained from a man under 40 with COVID-19, enrolled during active disease. The sample was peripheral blood. The CDR3: CASSLGAGGRNNEQFF. The CDR3 DNA follows: TGTGCCAGCAGCTTGGGAGCGGGAGGACGAAACAATGAGCAGTTCTTC. Together with reference TRBV5-6 and TRBJ2-1, the CDR3 gives the full variable domain: DAGVTQSPTHLIKTRGQQVTLRCSPKSGHDTVSWYQQALGQGPQFIFQYYEEEERQRGNFPDRFSGHQFPNYSSELNVNALLLGDSALYLCASSLGAGGRNNEQFFGPGTRLTVL.